These 8 T cell receptor beta chains were sequenced from one sample in a study of T cells in Graves' hyperthyroidism and ophthalmopathy. Amplified TCR beta CDR3 regions derived from RNA transcripts. During a first-round RT-PCR of the TCR CDR3, the HTBI primer set was used. MiXCR, applied by TCRdb to the multiplex PCR reads, yields one record per CDR3 protein. The table records just over 550,000 distinct CDR3 sequences, around 45% of them present only once. Input material: peripheral blood or thyroid tissue (not recorded which). All receptors derive from a woman aged 18-29 years with Graves' hyperthyroidism.

This clonotype has only a few counts. One end of the junction is discordant with germline, which a read error may explain. This sequence joins TRBV6-5 and TRBJ1-5; tentative D call: TRBD1 (5 bases). The CDR3 sequence is 13 residues long. Germline V CDR1 and CDR2: MNHEY, SVGAGI. The CDR3 DNA reads as TGTGCCAGCAATTACGGGGGAAATCAGCCCCAGCATTTT. Protein product: CASNYGGNQPQHF.

V usage is TRBV29-1 and J usage is TRBJ1-2; maybe TRBD1 (5 bases). V lost 3 bases, J lost 7 bases, and 15 bases lay in between. This CDR3 spans 13 amino acids. The germline V gene encodes CDR1 SQVTM and CDR2 ANQGSEA. CDR3 protein: CSVERGASVGYTF. CDR3 in DNA: TGCAGCGTTGAGCGGGGCGCATCCGTTGGCTACACCTTC.

This clonotype was seen only a few times. V gene TRBV11-2 combines with J gene TRBJ2-6; unclear D gene. Germline CDR1 SGHAT, CDR2 FQNNGV. The CDR3 covers 19 residues. V lost 5 bases to trimming and J lost 0 bases, with 20 bases between them. CDR3 coding DNA: TGTGCCAGCAGCGTTGCCAGCTTGGAAACTTACTCTGGGGCCAACGTCCTGACTTTC. Its protein product is CASSVASLETYSGANVLTF. The entire variable domain, with the rest obtained from reference TRBV11-2 and TRBJ2-6, is as follows: EAGVAQSPRYKIIEKRQSVAFWCNPISGHATLYWYQQILGQGPKLLIQFQNNGVVDDSQLPKDRFSAERLKGVDSTLKIQPAKLEDSAVYLCASSVASLETYSGANVLTFGAGSRLTVL.

This clonotype was found a few times. The chain links TRBV5-6 to TRBJ2-7; D ambiguous. V was clipped by 1 base and J by 0 bases, with 11 bases between them. CDR1 is SGHDT, CDR2 YYEEEE, per germline. CDR3 length: 15 amino acids. The CDR3 here is CASSLLGSISYEQYF. In DNA, the CDR3 is TGTGCCAGCAGCTTGTTGGGCAGTATCTCCTACGAGCAGTACTTC.

On this clonotype itself: At one of its ends the junction is not consistent with the germline gene, which may arise from a read error. The rearrangement links TRBV15 to TRBJ2-6; D ambiguous. Per germline, CDR1 LNHNV and CDR2 YYDKDF (reference sequence). CDR3 length: 8 amino acids. CDR3 in amino acids: CATSRESF. For the CDR3, the DNA is TGTGCCACCAGCAGAGAATCTTTC.

This clonotype turned up a few times. The chain combines TRBV29-1 with TRBJ1-2; 8 nucleotides line up with TRBD1. CDR1 SQVTM and CDR2 ANQGSEA come from the germline V gene. The CDR3 covers 13 residues. V dropped 7 bases and J dropped 6; count of bases not matched to a gene: 10. The CDR3 loop reads CSGDTTDRDGYTF. As DNA, the CDR3 is TGCAGCGGGGACACAACGGACAGGGATGGCTACACCTTC.

V and J are TRBV29-1 and TRBJ2-2; no clear D gene. Germline loops: CDR1 SQVTM, CDR2 ANQGSEA. The CDR3 has 10 residues. Between the trimmed V and J ends, which lost 7 bases and 6 bases, there was a span of 6 bases. The CDR3: CSGLSGELFF. CDR3 nucleotide sequence: TGCAGCGGATTGTCCGGGGAGCTGTTTTTT.

V gene TRBV7-9 combines with J gene TRBJ2-7; a possible D gene is TRBD1 (5 bases). Germline CDR1 and CDR2: SEHNR and FQNEAQ (reference sequence). The CDR3 has 14 residues. The ends were cut back, 8 bases at V and 3 bases at J, with 17 bases in the middle. The CDR3 spells CASSVAPGNYEQYF. The CDR3 DNA is TGTGCCAGCTCCGTGGCTCCAGGGAACTACGAGCAGTACTTC.